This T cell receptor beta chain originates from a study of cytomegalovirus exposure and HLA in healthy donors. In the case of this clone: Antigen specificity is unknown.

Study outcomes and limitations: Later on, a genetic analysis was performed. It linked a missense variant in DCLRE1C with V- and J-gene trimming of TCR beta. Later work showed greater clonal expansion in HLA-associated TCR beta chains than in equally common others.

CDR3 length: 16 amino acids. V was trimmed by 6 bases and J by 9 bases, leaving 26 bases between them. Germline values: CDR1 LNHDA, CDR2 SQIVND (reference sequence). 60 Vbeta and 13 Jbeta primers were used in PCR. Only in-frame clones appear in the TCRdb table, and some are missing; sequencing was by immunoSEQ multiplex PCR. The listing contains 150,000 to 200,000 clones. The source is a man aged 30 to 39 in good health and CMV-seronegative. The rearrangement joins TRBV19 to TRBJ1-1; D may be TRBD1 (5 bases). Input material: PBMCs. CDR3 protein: CASRGGTSHKKDKAFF. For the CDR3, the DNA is TGTGCCAGTAGGGGAGGAACAAGCCATAAGAAGGACAAAGCTTTCTTT.